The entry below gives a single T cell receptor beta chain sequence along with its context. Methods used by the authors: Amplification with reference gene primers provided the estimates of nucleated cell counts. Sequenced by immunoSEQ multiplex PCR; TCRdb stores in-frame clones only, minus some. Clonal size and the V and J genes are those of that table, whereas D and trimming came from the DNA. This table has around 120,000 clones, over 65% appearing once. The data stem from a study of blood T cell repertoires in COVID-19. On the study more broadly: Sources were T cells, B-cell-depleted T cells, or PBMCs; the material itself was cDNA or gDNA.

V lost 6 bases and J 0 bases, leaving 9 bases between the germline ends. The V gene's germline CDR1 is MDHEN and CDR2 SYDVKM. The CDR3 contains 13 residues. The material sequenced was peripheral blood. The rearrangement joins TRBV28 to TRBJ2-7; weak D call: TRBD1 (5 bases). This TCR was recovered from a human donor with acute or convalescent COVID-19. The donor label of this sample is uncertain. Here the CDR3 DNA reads TGTGCCAGCAGGGGGCCTAGCTCCTACGAGCAGTACTTC. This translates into CASRGPSSYEQYF.